The source of this TCR beta chain is a study of T cell responses to AZD1222 COVID-19 vaccine. Sequencing used immunoSEQ multiplex PCR; TCRdb keeps in-frame clones, though not all of them. The sample yields over 100,000 clones, around nine tenths seen once. The germline V gene encodes CDR1 GTSNPN and CDR2 SVGIG (reference sequence). V dropped 2 bases and J dropped 5 bases, with 9 bases sitting between them. The CDR3 sequence is 12 residues long. The specimen was peripheral blood, collected on day 0 of AZD1222 vaccination. V and J are TRBV30 and TRBJ1-2; unclear D gene. The sequence came from an adult in good health. DNA of the CDR3: TGTGCCTGGAGTTCACTATCTTATGGCTACACCTTC. The encoded protein is CAWSSLSYGYTF.